This T cell receptor beta chain comes out of a study of OX40 agonist ivuxolimab in advanced cancers. Background on the study: The study treated patients with ivuxolimab, an agonistic anti-OX40 (CD134) antibody. Study-level results: Which antigen the expanded peripheral T cells recognized is unknown. The study found that CD8+ T cells averaged more expanded clones than CD4+.

Trimming took off 4 bases at V and 5 bases at J, with 6 bases between the two ends. Germline CDR1 reads SGHRS; CDR2 reads YFSETQ. This CDR3 is 11 amino acids long. Peripheral blood came from all dose cohorts at three timepoints. This clone was seen a handful of times. Its antigen is as yet unknown. This table comes from immunoSEQ multiplex PCR, and its TCRdb copy is limited to in-frame clones, with some not included. The sample holds 60,000 or so clones, around four fifths seen once. The clonotype originates from an adult with an advanced solid tumor such as melanoma, head and neck, liver or kidney cancer. The V gene is TRBV5-1, the J gene TRBJ2-5, with D unresolved. This specimen was CD4+ or CD8+ T cells sorted from blood, taken in a trial of the OX40 agonist ivuxolimab. The CDR3 protein is CASSVGETQYF. The CDR3 DNA reads as TGCGCCAGCAGCGTAGGGGAGACCCAGTACTTC.